Listed here are 9 T cell receptor beta chains from one sample, sequenced in a study of blood T cell repertoires in COVID-19. Sequencing used immunoSEQ multiplex PCR; TCRdb keeps in-frame clones, though not all of them. The table lists tens of thousands of clones, less than 90% of them singletons. What was sequenced was peripheral blood. Every receptor here comes from an older woman with active COVID-19.

This chain connects TRBV7-8 to TRBJ2-1; TRBD1 matches at 7 bases. There are 15 residues in the CDR3. The junction had 4 bases not matched to a gene; V was cut back by 1 base and J by 4 bases. Germline V lookup: CDR1 SGHVS, CDR2 FQNEAQ. The CDR3 spells CASSLEQQGYNEQFF. In nucleotides, the CDR3 is TGTGCCAGCAGCTTAGAACAACAGGGGTACAATGAGCAGTTCTTC.

The J gene is TRBJ2-7, the V gene TRBV29-1; tentative D call: TRBD2 (7 bases). Germline V gene lookup returns CDR1 SQVTM and CDR2 ANQGSEA. This CDR3 spans 14 amino acids. The germline V and J ends were trimmed by 7 bases and 3 bases, with 19 bases remaining between them. The CDR3 protein is CSAIVGGGGYEQYF. The CDR3 DNA reads as TGCAGCGCGATAGTGGGGGGAGGGGGCTACGAGCAGTACTTC.

The chain uses TRBV2 and TRBJ1-4; TRBD1 agrees at 7 bases. CDR3 size: 15 residues. The V and J ends lost 4 bases and 3 bases, in that order; junction bases with no gene match: 5. From germline, CDR1 is SNHLY and CDR2 FYNNEI. In DNA form, the CDR3 reads TGTGCCAGCAGTGTGGAGGGACAGCCTAATGAAAAACTGTTTTTT. Translation gives CASSVEGQPNEKLFF.

This sequence joins TRBV4-2 and TRBJ1-4, with a possible D match to TRBD1 (5 bases). Trimming cost V 3 bases and J 4 bases, with 12 bases left between them. The CDR3 is 15 residues long. Germline V gene data show CDR1 as LGHNA and CDR2 as YNFKEQ. CDR3 sequence reads: CASSQVDSDNEKLFF. The DNA of the CDR3 is TGTGCCAGCAGCCAGGTTGACAGTGATAATGAAAAACTGTTTTTT.

Only one count was recorded for this clone. The V gene is TRBV18, the J gene TRBJ1-4; 7 bases map to TRBD1. V shed 4 bases, J shed 7 bases, and the junction held 12 bases outside the gene matches. Germline assignment: CDR1 KGHSH and CDR2 LQKENI. The CDR3 loop spans 16 amino acids. For the CDR3, the DNA is TGTGCCAGCTCACTCTCACATGGACAGGCTGGTGAAAAACTGTTTTTT. Amino acid sequence: CASSLSHGQAGEKLFF. Using reference TRBV18 and TRBJ1-4 for the parts outside the CDR3, the full variable domain is NAGVMQNPRHLVRRRGQEARLRCSPMKGHSHVYWYRQLPEEGLKFMVYLQKENIIDESGMPKERFSAEFPKEGPSILRIQQVVRGDSAAYFCASSLSHGQAGEKLFFGSGTQLSVL.

V is TRBV3-1 (or the pseudogene TRBV3-2) and J is TRBJ2-5; 11 nucleotides match TRBD2. Germline CDR1 and CDR2: LGHDT and YNNKEL (reference sequence). The trim removed 7 bases at V and 4 bases at J, leaving 8 bases unmatched. CDR3 size: 15 residues. The CDR3, as DNA: TGTGCCAGCAAACGACTAGCGGGGACGGGAGAGACCCAGTACTTC. Its protein is CASKRLAGTGETQYF.

The chain carries TRBV25-1 and TRBJ2-5, with D unclear. Trimming pared 5 bases from V and 5 bases from J, leaving 12 bases between. The CDR3 is made up of 13 amino acids. Germline CDR1 reads MGHDK; CDR2 reads SYGVNS. The CDR3 protein is CASSRRSGETQYF. CDR3 DNA: TGTGCCAGCAGTCGACGGTCCGGGGAGACCCAGTACTTC.

This chain uses TRBV2 with TRBJ1-4; D gene uncertain. CDR1 and CDR2 (germline): SNHLY, FYNNEI. This CDR3 comprises 14 residues. V was pared by 7 bases and J by 6 bases, with 15 bases between. This chain's CDR3 is CASMAGRGDEKLFF. The CDR3 bases are TGTGCCAGCATGGCCGGACGCGGGGATGAAAAACTGTTTTTT.

J is TRBJ1-4 and V is TRBV18; D is unclear. Trimming stripped 4 bases from V and 0 bases from J, with 9 bases between. This CDR3 is built from 15 residues. CDR1 and CDR2 from the germline V gene are KGHSH and LQKENI. This CDR3 reads CASSLFRATNEKLFF. As DNA, the CDR3 is TGTGCCAGCTCACTTTTTAGAGCAACTAATGAAAAACTGTTTTTT.